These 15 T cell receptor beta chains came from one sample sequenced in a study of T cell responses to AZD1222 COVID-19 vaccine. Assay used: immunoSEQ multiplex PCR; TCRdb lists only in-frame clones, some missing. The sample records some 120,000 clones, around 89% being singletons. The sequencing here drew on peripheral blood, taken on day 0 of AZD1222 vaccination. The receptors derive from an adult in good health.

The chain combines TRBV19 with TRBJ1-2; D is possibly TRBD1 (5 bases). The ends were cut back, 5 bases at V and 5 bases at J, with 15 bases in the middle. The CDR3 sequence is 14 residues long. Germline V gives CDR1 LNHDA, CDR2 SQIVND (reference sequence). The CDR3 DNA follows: TGTGCCAGTAGTTCGGAGGGGCGAGGATATGGCTACACCTTC. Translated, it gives CASSSEGRGYGYTF.

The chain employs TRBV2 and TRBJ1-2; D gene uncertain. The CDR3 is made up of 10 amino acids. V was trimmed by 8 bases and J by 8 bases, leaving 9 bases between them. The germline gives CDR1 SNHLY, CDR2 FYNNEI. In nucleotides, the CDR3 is TGTGCCAGCCGGCAAGAGGGCTACACCTTC. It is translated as CASRQEGYTF.

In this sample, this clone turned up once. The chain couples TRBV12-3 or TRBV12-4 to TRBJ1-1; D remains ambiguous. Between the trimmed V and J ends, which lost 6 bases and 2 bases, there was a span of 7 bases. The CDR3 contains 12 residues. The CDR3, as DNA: TGTGCCAGCAGGGGAGGTAACACTGAAGCTTTCTTT. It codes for CASRGGNTEAFF.

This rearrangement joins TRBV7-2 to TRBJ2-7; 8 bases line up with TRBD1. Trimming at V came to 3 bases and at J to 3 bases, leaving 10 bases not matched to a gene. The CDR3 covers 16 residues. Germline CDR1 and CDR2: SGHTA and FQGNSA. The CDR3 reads CASSFQGAGRYYEQYF. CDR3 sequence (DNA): TGTGCCAGCAGCTTCCAGGGGGCGGGGAGGTACTACGAGCAGTACTTC.

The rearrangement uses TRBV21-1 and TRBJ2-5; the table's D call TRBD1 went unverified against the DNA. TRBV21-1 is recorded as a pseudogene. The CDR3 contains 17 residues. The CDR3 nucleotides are TGTGCCAGCAGCAGAAACGACAGGGCGCCTCTTCAAGAGACCCAGTACTTC. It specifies CASSRNDRAPLQETQYF.

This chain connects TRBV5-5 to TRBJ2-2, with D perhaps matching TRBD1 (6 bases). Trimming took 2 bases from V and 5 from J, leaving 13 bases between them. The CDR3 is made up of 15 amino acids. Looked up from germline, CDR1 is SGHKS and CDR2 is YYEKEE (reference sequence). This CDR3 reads CASSFRGSQTGELFF. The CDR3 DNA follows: TGTGCCAGCAGCTTTAGGGGGAGTCAGACCGGGGAGCTGTTTTTT.

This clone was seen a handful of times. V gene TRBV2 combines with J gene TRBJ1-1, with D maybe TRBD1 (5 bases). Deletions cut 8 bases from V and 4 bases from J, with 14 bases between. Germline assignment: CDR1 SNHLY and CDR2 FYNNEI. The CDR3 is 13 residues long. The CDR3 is CASSGEGGTEAFF. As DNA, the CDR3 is TGTGCCAGCTCGGGGGAGGGAGGCACTGAAGCTTTCTTT.

CDR3 in amino acids: CASSFSQGVTYEQYF. In DNA form, the CDR3 reads TGTGCCAGCAGTTTTTCCCAGGGCGTGACCTACGAGCAGTACTTC. The gene calls are TRBV27 and TRBJ2-7; tentative D call: TRBD1 (5 bases). This CDR3 comprises 15 residues. V gave up 3 bases and J gave up 2 bases, with 14 bases separating them. Germline loops: CDR1 MNHEY, CDR2 SMNVEV (reference sequence).

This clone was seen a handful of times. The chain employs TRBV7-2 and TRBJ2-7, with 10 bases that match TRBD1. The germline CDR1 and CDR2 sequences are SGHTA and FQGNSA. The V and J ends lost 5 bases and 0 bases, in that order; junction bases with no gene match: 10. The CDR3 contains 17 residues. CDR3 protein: CASSPGQGVTLSYEQYF. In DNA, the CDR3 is TGTGCCAGCAGCCCCGGACAGGGGGTAACTCTCTCCTACGAGCAGTACTTC.

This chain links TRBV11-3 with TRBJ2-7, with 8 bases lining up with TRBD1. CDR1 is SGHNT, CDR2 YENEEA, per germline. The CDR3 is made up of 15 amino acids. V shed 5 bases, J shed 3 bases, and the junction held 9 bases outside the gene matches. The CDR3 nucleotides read TGTGCCAGCAGCCAACAGACAGGGGCTATCTACGAGCAGTACTTC. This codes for CASSQQTGAIYEQYF.

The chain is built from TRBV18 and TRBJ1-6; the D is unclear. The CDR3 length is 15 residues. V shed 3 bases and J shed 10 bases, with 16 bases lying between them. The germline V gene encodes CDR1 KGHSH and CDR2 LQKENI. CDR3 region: CASSPDQTIGSPLHF. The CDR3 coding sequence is TGTGCCAGCTCACCGGACCAAACGATAGGCTCACCCCTCCACTTT.

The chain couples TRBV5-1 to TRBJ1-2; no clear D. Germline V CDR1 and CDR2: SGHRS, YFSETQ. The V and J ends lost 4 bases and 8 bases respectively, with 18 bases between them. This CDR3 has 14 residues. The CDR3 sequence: CASSPSGRERGYTF. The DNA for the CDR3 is TGCGCCAGCAGCCCCAGCGGACGGGAGAGGGGCTACACCTTC.

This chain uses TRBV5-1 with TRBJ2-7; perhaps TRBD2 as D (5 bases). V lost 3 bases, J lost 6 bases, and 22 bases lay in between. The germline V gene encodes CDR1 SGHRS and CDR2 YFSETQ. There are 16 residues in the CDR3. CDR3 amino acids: CASSWIAPALSGEQYF. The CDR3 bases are TGCGCCAGCAGCTGGATAGCGCCTGCCTTATCCGGCGAGCAGTACTTC.

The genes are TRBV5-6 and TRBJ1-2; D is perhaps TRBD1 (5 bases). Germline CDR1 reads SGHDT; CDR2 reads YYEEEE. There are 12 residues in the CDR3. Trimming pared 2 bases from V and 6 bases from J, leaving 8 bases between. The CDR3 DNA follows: TGTGCCAGCAGCTTAAGCAGGGATGGCTACACCTTC. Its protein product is CASSLSRDGYTF. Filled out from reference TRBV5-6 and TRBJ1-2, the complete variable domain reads DAGVTQSPTHLIKTRGQQVTLRCSPKSGHDTVSWYQQALGQGPQFIFQYYEEEERQRGNFPDRFSGHQFPNYSSELNVNALLLGDSALYLCASSLSRDGYTFGSGTRLTVV.

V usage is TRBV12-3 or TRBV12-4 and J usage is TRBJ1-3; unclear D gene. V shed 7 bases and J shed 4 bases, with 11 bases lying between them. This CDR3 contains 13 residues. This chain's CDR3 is CASKGNGGNTIYF. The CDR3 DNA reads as TGTGCCAGCAAAGGAAACGGAGGAAACACCATATATTTT.